These T cell receptor beta chains were read from a single sample in a study of T cell repertoires in cytomegalovirus infection. Antigens of these TCRs are unknown. TCRdb used MiXCR to reprocess the reads, holding one entry per CDR3 protein. The sample carries about 100,000 distinct CDR3 sequences, around 32% recorded once. The sequences come from CD8+ T cells from cultured PBMCs, collected from culture after CMV antigen stimulation. Receptors were obtained from a human donor in good health (CMV status not recorded). Some clones in this sample may be carry-over from other donors' samples. CDR3s include the opening cysteine and the closing phenylalanine or tryptophan. A D gene is named only where the DNA matches it firmly. Not all rows give a size; the values are once, few, many and, for expanded clones, a class.

DNA: TGCGCCAGCAGCTTCACGACTAGCGCGGGCCTCGATGAGCAGTTCTTC
CDR3: CASSFTTSAGLDEQFF
D: TRBD2
J: TRBJ2-1
size: few
V: TRBV5-1

DNA: TGCGCCAGCAGCTACGGACTAGCTAACACCGGGGAGCTGTTTTTT
CDR3: CASSYGLANTGELFF
D: TRBD2
J: TRBJ2-2
size: few
V: TRBV5-1

DNA: TGTGCCAGCAGCTTAGCTAGGCTCCCCCTCAGCTCCTACGAGCAGTACTTC
CDR3: CASSLARLPLSSYEQYF
D: NA
J: TRBJ2-7
size: many
V: TRBV7-9

DNA: TGTGCCAGCAGTGAAGCAAAGGTTTTCATCGGTGCGAACTATGGCTACACCTTC
CDR3: CASSEAKVFIGANYGYTF
D: NA
J: TRBJ1-2
size: few
V: TRBV2

DNA: TGCGCCAGCAGCCAAGTACCAGGACTAGCGGGGGGCTATGAGCAGTTCTTC
CDR3: CASSQVPGLAGGYEQFF
D: TRBD2
J: TRBJ2-1
size: NA
V: TRBV4-1

DNA: TGTGCCAGCAGGACAGGGTCTGAGGCCAAAAACATTCAGTACTTC
CDR3: CASRTGSEAKNIQYF
D: TRBD1
J: TRBJ2-4
size: few
V: TRBV2

DNA: TGTGCCAGCAGCCCACCCGGGGGGACTCCCCAGTACTTC
CDR3: CASSPPGGTPQYF
D: TRBD2
J: TRBJ2-5
size: many
V: TRBV11-2

DNA: TGTGCCAGCAGCCTAGCGAGATACACCGGGGAGCTGTTTTTT
CDR3: CASSLARYTGELFF
D: NA
J: TRBJ2-2
size: few
V: TRBV6-5

DNA: TGCAGTGCTCCTACTCTAGCGGGGGGGGGGGCTAGCACAGATACGCAGTATTTT
CDR3: CSAPTLAGGGASTDTQYF
D: TRBD2
J: TRBJ2-3
size: NA
V: TRBV20-1

DNA: TGTGCCAGCAGTTACCACCGGTTACAGGGGGAGGATCAGCCCCAGCATTTT
CDR3: CASSYHRLQGEDQPQHF
D: TRBD1
J: TRBJ1-5
size: NA
V: TRBV6-5

DNA: TGCGCCAGCAGCCAACACCTAGCGGGGGCCTACAATGAGCAGTTCTTC
CDR3: CASSQHLAGAYNEQFF
D: TRBD2
J: TRBJ2-1
size: few
V: TRBV4-1

DNA: TGTGCCAGCAGTGATGACAGGGGCAATGAGCAGTTCTTC
CDR3: CASSDDRGNEQFF
D: TRBD1
J: TRBJ2-1
size: NA
V: TRBV2

DNA: TGTGCCAGCAGCTTAATCGGTCAGGGGGATACGCAGTATTTT
CDR3: CASSLIGQGDTQYF
D: NA
J: TRBJ2-3
size: few
V: TRBV7-6

DNA: TGTGCCAGCAGTGTCGAGACCTACGAGCAGTACTTC
CDR3: CASSVETYEQYF
D: NA
J: TRBJ2-7
size: few
V: TRBV2

DNA: TGTGCCAGCAGCTCAGACGATGGTGGGGTGGGGAACACTGAAGCTTTCTTT
CDR3: CASSSDDGGVGNTEAFF
D: NA
J: TRBJ1-1
size: many
V: TRBV7-8

DNA: TGTGCCAGCAGCCAAGATATTCCAGGCCTATTTAATTCACCCCTCCACTTT
CDR3: CASSQDIPGLFNSPLHF
D: NA
J: TRBJ1-6
size: NA
V: TRBV14

DNA: TGCAGTGCTATGGGGGGGGCCGACGAGCAGTACTTC
CDR3: CSAMGGADEQYF
D: NA
J: TRBJ2-7
size: few
V: TRBV20-1

DNA: TGCGCCAGCAGCCAAGTGGTCCCCTCCTACGAGCAGTACTTC
CDR3: CASSQVVPSYEQYF
D: NA
J: TRBJ2-7
size: many
V: TRBV4-1

DNA: TGTGCCAGTAGTAGATCGGGGGGAAGCACTGAAGCTTTCTTT
CDR3: CASSRSGGSTEAFF
D: NA
J: TRBJ1-1
size: NA
V: TRBV19

DNA: TGTGCCATCCAGGGGGATAACAATCAGCCCCAGCATTTT
CDR3: CAIQGDNNQPQHF
D: TRBD1
J: TRBJ1-5
size: NA
V: TRBV7-9

DNA: TGTGCCAGCAGCGAGACCCCCCAGGGATCACCCCTCCACTTT
CDR3: CASSETPQGSPLHF
D: NA
J: TRBJ1-6
size: NA
V: TRBV9

DNA: TGTGCCAGCAGTATAACAGGTGAAGCTTTCTTT
CDR3: CASSITGEAFF
D: NA
J: TRBJ1-1
size: NA
V: TRBV12-3/TRBV12-4

DNA: TGTGCCAGCAGCCTCCCCAGGGAGAACACTGAAGCTTTCTTT
CDR3: CASSLPRENTEAFF
D: NA
J: TRBJ1-1
size: few
V: TRBV7-9

DNA: TGTGCCAGCAGTCCGGACAGGGAGGGTGAAAAACTGTTTTTT
CDR3: CASSPDREGEKLFF
D: TRBD1
J: TRBJ1-4
size: few
V: TRBV12-3/TRBV12-4

DNA: TGTGCCAGTAGTCGGCCAGGTTCCTTGGAGCAGTACTTC
CDR3: CASSRPGSLEQYF
D: NA
J: TRBJ2-7
size: NA
V: TRBV19

DNA: TGTGCCAGCAGTTTGGCGGTCATTGGCTACACCTTC
CDR3: CASSLAVIGYTF
D: NA
J: TRBJ1-2
size: NA
V: TRBV6-2/TRBV6-3

DNA: TGTGCCAGCAGTCCTCCAACTTATGGCTACACCTTC
CDR3: CASSPPTYGYTF
D: NA
J: TRBJ1-2
size: many
V: TRBV28

DNA: TGTGCCAGCAGTTTACACGGGACTAGCGGGGGCCTAAACAATGAGCAGTTCTTC
CDR3: CASSLHGTSGGLNNEQFF
D: TRBD2
J: TRBJ2-1
size: NA
V: TRBV27

DNA: TGTGCCAGCAGCCGGCAGGCCGACGAGCAGTACTTC
CDR3: CASSRQADEQYF
D: NA
J: TRBJ2-7
size: few
V: TRBV7-9

DNA: TGTGCCTATCCTCCGGACACGGTTTACAATGAGCAGTTCTTC
CDR3: CAYPPDTVYNEQFF
D: NA
J: TRBJ2-1
size: few
V: TRBV6-1

DNA: TGTGCCAGCAGTCTATCTTCACCCCTCCACTTT
CDR3: CASSLSSPLHF
D: NA
J: TRBJ1-6
size: NA
V: TRBV28

DNA: TGTGCCAGCAGCTTCGGGGACAGTTATCAGCCCCAGCATTTT
CDR3: CASSFGDSYQPQHF
D: TRBD1
J: TRBJ1-5
size: NA
V: TRBV7-2

DNA: TGTGCCAGCAGTGATGGACAGCGATCCAATCAGCCCCAGCATTTT
CDR3: CASSDGQRSNQPQHF
D: NA
J: TRBJ1-5
size: many
V: TRBV28

DNA: TGTGCCAGCAGCCCGGGACAGGGGATCTATGGCTACACCTTC
CDR3: CASSPGQGIYGYTF
D: TRBD1
J: TRBJ1-2
size: NA
V: TRBV12-3/TRBV12-4

DNA: TGTGCCAGCAGCTTGGGACTTTCCTCCTACGAGCAGTACTTC
CDR3: CASSLGLSSYEQYF
D: NA
J: TRBJ2-7
size: few
V: TRBV7-6

DNA: TGTGCCAGCTCACCAGGGTACACTGAAGCTTTCTTT
CDR3: CASSPGYTEAFF
D: NA
J: TRBJ1-1
size: few
V: TRBV18

DNA: TGTGCCAGCAGACCTAGCGGGGGAGGCTCCTACAATGAGCAGTTCTTC
CDR3: CASRPSGGGSYNEQFF
D: TRBD2
J: TRBJ2-1
size: few
V: TRBV12-3/TRBV12-4

DNA: TGTGCCAGCAGTTACTCAAGACAGGGAAAGGGATTCGGCTACACCTTC
CDR3: CASSYSRQGKGFGYTF
D: TRBD1
J: TRBJ1-2
size: NA
V: TRBV6-6

DNA: TGTGCCAACCCAGGTCCGGAGAGTCGTGATTCACCCCTCCACTTT
CDR3: CANPGPESRDSPLHF
D: NA
J: TRBJ1-6
size: few
V: TRBV28

DNA: TGTGCCAGCAGTTTAATGGCAGGGCTCAATCAGCCCCAGCATTTT
CDR3: CASSLMAGLNQPQHF
D: NA
J: TRBJ1-5
size: few
V: TRBV12-3/TRBV12-4

DNA: TGTGCCAGCAGTTTCCCCGGGGGTCCGGACGAGCAGTACTTC
CDR3: CASSFPGGPDEQYF
D: NA
J: TRBJ2-7
size: NA
V: TRBV7-4

DNA: TGTGCCAGCAGCCAAGAGCTTGGCACAGATACGCAGTATTTT
CDR3: CASSQELGTDTQYF
D: NA
J: TRBJ2-3
size: many
V: TRBV3-1

DNA: TGTGCCAGCAGCCCCGGGACAGGGGTCTACAATGAGCAGTTCTTC
CDR3: CASSPGTGVYNEQFF
D: TRBD1
J: TRBJ2-1
size: few
V: TRBV7-9

DNA: TGTGCCAGCAGCCCCACTATCAGCAGATTTCAAGAGACCCAGTACTTC
CDR3: CASSPTISRFQETQYF
D: NA
J: TRBJ2-5
size: few
V: TRBV4-2

DNA: TGTGCCAGCAGCCCGGGACTAGCGGGGACTTACCGAATGGAGCAGTACTTC
CDR3: CASSPGLAGTYRMEQYF
D: TRBD2
J: TRBJ2-7
size: many
V: TRBV7-2

DNA: TGTGCCTGGAGTGTACGGGCCGGGAATAGGAAGACCCAGTACTTC
CDR3: CAWSVRAGNRKTQYF
D: NA
J: TRBJ2-5
size: NA
V: TRBV30

DNA: TGTGCCAGCAGCTGGCGGGGGGGCCTCAATGAGCAGTTCTTC
CDR3: CASSWRGGLNEQFF
D: TRBD2
J: TRBJ2-1
size: many
V: TRBV7-2